This T cell receptor beta chain stems from a study of blood T cell repertoires in COVID-19. The germline V gene has CDR1 MNHNS and CDR2 SASEGT. The CDR3 is 16 residues long. Trimming removed 2 bases from V and 1 base from J, with 14 bases in between. Method: immunoSEQ multiplex PCR; TCRdb's copy keeps in-frame clones and lacks some. The sample has over 150,000 clones, approximately 90% seen once. The sequenced material came from peripheral blood. This clonotype was obtained from a man aged 50 to 60 with acute or convalescent COVID-19. The genes are TRBV6-1 and TRBJ1-2; weak D call: TRBD1 (6 bases). The CDR3 coding sequence is TGTGCCAGCAGTGAAACGCCAGGGGCCATTAACTATGGCTACACCTTC. Translated, it gives CASSETPGAINYGYTF.